The entry below describes one T cell receptor beta chain. Its antigen is currently unknown. Indicated treatment: approximately nine-day PBMC culture with coronavirus spike peptide pools or control peptides (ViraFEST assay). Sequencing of cultured CD4+ T cell DNA used the Oncomine TCR Beta short-read assay. Genomic DNA was isolated from cultured CD4+ T cells. TCRdb re-called the PCR reads with MiXCR, one entry per CDR3 protein. The table has approximately 12,000 distinct CDR3 sequences, roughly a fifth seen once. This sample was included in a study of vaccination and CD4 T cells after COVID-19. On the study more broadly: Each individual in the study obtained two doses of BNT162b2 or mRNA-1273 vaccine. Culture controls were given either a CEFX pool, an HIV-1 Nef pool, or no peptide.

The CDR3 totals 13 residues. V was shortened by 6 bases and J by 3 bases, with 8 bases between the two germline ends. Germline V gene data show CDR1 as ENHRY and CDR2 as SYGVKD. Sequenced here: CD4+ T cells from blood, cultured in vitro, sampled before SARS-CoV-2 vaccination. This TCR came from a human donor who received a COVID-19 vaccine. The chain is built from TRBV10-3 and TRBJ1-4, with a possible D match to TRBD1 (5 bases). The chain's CDR3 is CAIRGEPNEKLFF. CDR3 coding DNA: TGTGCCATCAGGGGGGAACCTAATGAAAAACTGTTTTTT.